The sequence of this T cell receptor beta chain was determined in a study of T cells in Graves' hyperthyroidism and ophthalmopathy. Exclusion followed for patients with uncontrolled infection, other autoimmune disease, pregnancy or lactation. Orbital computed tomography and thyroid ultrasound, together with serum TRAb and thyroxine and clinical symptoms, were used for diagnoses. Germline V gene data show CDR1 as MNHNY and CDR2 as SVGAGI (reference sequence). The CDR3 totals 14 residues. Between the trimmed V and J ends, which lost 2 bases and 8 bases, there was a span of 13 bases. Template material for amplifying TCR beta CDR3 regions consisted of RNA transcripts. The primer set for the first-round RT-PCR of the TCR CDR3 was HTBI. Using its own MiXCR run on the multiplex PCR reads, TCRdb lists one record per CDR3 protein. The table has approximately 400,000 distinct CDR3 sequences, around 13% seen once.

The clonotype comes from a woman aged 60-70 years with Graves' hyperthyroidism. This chain uses TRBV6-6 with TRBJ2-1, with a weak D call TRBD1 (5 bases). The sample taken for sequencing was blood. The CDR3 sequence is CASSYTDSVDEQFF. DNA of the CDR3: TGTGCCAGCAGTTACACCGACAGCGTCGATGAGCAGTTCTTC.